This T cell receptor beta chain is drawn from a study of T cell clonality in common variable immunodeficiency. Aged about 8 to 64 years, CVID subjects averaged about 39 years old. Most patients and controls had Caucasian heritage. No CVID subject was ill or on immunomodulatory drugs when sampled. Germline values: CDR1 DFQATT, CDR2 SNEGSKA (reference sequence). This CDR3 comprises 15 residues. The study's findings and limits: TCRbeta clonality was increased in CVID versus healthy controls. Reportedly, TCR beta sequences from common variable immunodeficiency showed fewer deletions and N-nucleotide insertions.

This clone was found a few times. What it binds is not known. The read ends 3 residues shy of where the CDR3 ends; the end is completed using the germline J gene. Here immunoSEQ multiplex PCR was the method, and the copy in TCRdb shows in-frame clones only, minus some. This sample carries approximately 18,000 clones, none of them present only once. The sequence derives from a human donor with common variable immunodeficiency. Material: peripheral blood mononuclear cells. This chain connects TRBV20-1 to TRBJ1-2; 8 bases are a match to TRBD1. The sequenced CDR3 bases are TGCAGTGCTAGAACACCTAGCCAGGGGGCAGGAGGC. This translates into CSARTPSQGAGG. The full CDR3 protein reads CSARTPSQGAGGYTF.